This T cell receptor beta chain was retrieved from a study of technical replicates of blood from a few donors. The CDR3 sequence is 14 residues long. V lost 1 base and J 6 bases, leaving 9 bases between the germline ends. Germline-derived CDR1 and CDR2 are SGHTA and FQGNSA. The assay was immunoSEQ multiplex PCR, and TCRdb's table has in-frame clones only and misses some. The data contain 55,000 to 60,000 clones, 93% of them singletons. This sequence originates from a human donor in good health. Some clones in this sample may be carry-over from other donors' samples. The V and J genes are TRBV7-2 and TRBJ1-4; TRBD1 is a possible D gene (6 bases). Sequencing was performed on PBMCs. In nucleotides, the CDR3 is TGTGCCAGCAGCTTAGTCAGGGGTGATGAAAAACTGTTTTTT. This translates into CASSLVRGDEKLFF.